Detailed here is one T cell receptor beta chain. Antigen specificity is unknown. In the PCR, 60 Vbeta and 13 Jbeta primers were used. TCRdb's copy holds only in-frame clones and misses some; the assay was immunoSEQ multiplex PCR. This sample carries some 170,000 clones, about 83% of them seen once, and the ten largest clones take about 0.85%. The CDR3 is made up of 13 amino acids. The germline gives CDR1 KGHSH, CDR2 LQKENI. V was trimmed by 2 bases and J by 8 bases, leaving 12 bases between them. The data are from a study of cytomegalovirus exposure and HLA in healthy donors. Findings and limits, study-wide: Rarity characterized most TCR sequences, yet some public TCRs appeared in many donors. Most of the CMV-associated TCR beta chains (in a later analysis) appeared to be HLA-restricted.

Sequencing used PBMCs. The gene calls are TRBV18 and TRBJ1-2; a weak D match, TRBD1 (5 bases). The sequence was obtained from a woman aged 25-40 years in good health and CMV-seronegative. DNA for the CDR3: TGTGCCAGCTCACCAATGGGGCCGGAAGGCTACACCTTC. This codes for CASSPMGPEGYTF. The full variable domain, with the rest looked up from reference TRBV18 and TRBJ1-2, is NAGVMQNPRHLVRRRGQEARLRCSPMKGHSHVYWYRQLPEEGLKFMVYLQKENIIDESGMPKERFSAEFPKEGPSILRIQQVVRGDSAAYFCASSPMGPEGYTFGSGTRLTVV.